Ten or more counts support the clone carrying this T cell receptor (beta chain). No antigen is known for it. Uncontrolled infection, other autoimmune disease, pregnancy or lactation barred patients from enrollment. Orbital computed tomography and thyroid ultrasound, together with serum TRAb and thyroxine and clinical symptoms, were used for diagnoses. RNA transcripts gave rise to amplified TCR beta CDR3 regions. With the HTBI primer set, the TCR CDR3 went through a first round of RT-PCR. TCRdb independently ran MiXCR on the multiplex PCR reads; one entry per CDR3 protein. The sample includes under 400,000 distinct CDR3 sequences, 15% to 20% of them seen just once. The sample belongs to a study of T cells in Graves' hyperthyroidism and ophthalmopathy. Whole-study results and caveats: Blood also showed most of the thyroid clonotypes that were expanded above 0.001. Stable hyperthyroidism was told apart from ophthalmopathy by a model built on 13 V-J features.

CDR3 length: 15 residues. The germline CDR1 and CDR2 sequences are SGHRS and YFSETQ. Germline trimming cut 5 bases from V and 2 bases from J; bases unmatched to any gene: 7. Sequencing was performed on blood. The TCR comes from a woman between 40 and 55 years old with Graves' ophthalmopathy. The chain is built from TRBV5-1 and TRBJ2-7; TRBD2 agrees at 10 bases. In nucleotides, the CDR3 is TGCGCCAGCAGGGAAACGGGACTAGCGACCTACGAGCAGTACTTC. It is translated as CASRETGLATYEQYF. The whole variable domain, remainder taken from reference TRBV5-1 and TRBJ2-7, is KAGVTQTPRYLIKTRGQQVTLSCSPISGHRSVSWYQQTPGQGLQFLFEYFSETQRNKGNFPGRFSGRQFSNSRSEMNVSTLELGDSALYLCASRETGLATYEQYFGPGTRLTVT.